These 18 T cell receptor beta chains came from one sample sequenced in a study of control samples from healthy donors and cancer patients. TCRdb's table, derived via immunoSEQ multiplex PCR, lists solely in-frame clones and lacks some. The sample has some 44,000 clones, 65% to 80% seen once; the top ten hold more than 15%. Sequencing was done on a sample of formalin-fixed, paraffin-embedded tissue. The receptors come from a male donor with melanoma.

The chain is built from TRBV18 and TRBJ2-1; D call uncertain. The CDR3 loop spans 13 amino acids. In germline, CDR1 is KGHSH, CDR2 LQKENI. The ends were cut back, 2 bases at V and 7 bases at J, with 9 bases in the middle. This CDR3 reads CASSPNLRNEQFF. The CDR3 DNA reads TGTGCCAGCTCACCAAATCTCAGGAATGAGCAGTTCTTC. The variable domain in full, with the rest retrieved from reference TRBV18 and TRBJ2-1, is NAGVMQNPRHLVRRRGQEARLRCSPMKGHSHVYWYRQLPEEGLKFMVYLQKENIIDESGMPKERFSAEFPKEGPSILRIQQVVRGDSAAYFCASSPNLRNEQFFGPGTRLTVL.

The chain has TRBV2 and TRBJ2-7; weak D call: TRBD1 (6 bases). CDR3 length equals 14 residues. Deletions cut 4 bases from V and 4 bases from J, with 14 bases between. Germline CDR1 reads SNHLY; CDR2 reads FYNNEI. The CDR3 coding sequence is TGTGCCAGCAGTGCAACAGGGATGGGGTACGAGCAGTACTTC. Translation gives CASSATGMGYEQYF.

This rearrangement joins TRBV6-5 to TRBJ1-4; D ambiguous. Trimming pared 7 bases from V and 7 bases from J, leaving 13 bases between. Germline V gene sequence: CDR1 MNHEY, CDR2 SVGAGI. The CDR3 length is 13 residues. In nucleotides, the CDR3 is TGTGCCAGCACGGCGGAGGGTGGTGAAAAACTGTTTTTT. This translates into CASTAEGGEKLFF.

The CDR3 reads CASSHRGQGNNEQFF. CDR3 sequence (DNA): TGTGCCAGCAGCCATCGAGGACAGGGGAACAATGAGCAGTTCTTC. V is TRBV11-3 and J is TRBJ2-1; 9 positions agree with TRBD1. The germline V gene has CDR1 SGHNT and CDR2 YENEEA. This CDR3 has 15 amino acids. V gave up 5 bases and J gave up 5 bases; unmatched junction bases: 7. Full variable domain (rest looked up from reference TRBV11-3 and TRBJ2-1): EAGVVQSPRYKIIEKKQPVAFWCNPISGHNTLYWYLQNLGQGPELLIRYENEEAVDDSQLPKDRFSAERLKGVDSTLKIQPAELGDSAVYLCASSHRGQGNNEQFFGPGTRLTVL.

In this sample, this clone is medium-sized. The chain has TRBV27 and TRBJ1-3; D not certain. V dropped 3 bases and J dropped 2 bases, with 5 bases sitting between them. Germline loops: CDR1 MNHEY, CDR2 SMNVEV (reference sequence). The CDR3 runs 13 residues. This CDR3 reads CASSFRAGNTIYF. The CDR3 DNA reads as TGTGCCAGCAGTTTTCGGGCTGGAAACACCATATATTTT.

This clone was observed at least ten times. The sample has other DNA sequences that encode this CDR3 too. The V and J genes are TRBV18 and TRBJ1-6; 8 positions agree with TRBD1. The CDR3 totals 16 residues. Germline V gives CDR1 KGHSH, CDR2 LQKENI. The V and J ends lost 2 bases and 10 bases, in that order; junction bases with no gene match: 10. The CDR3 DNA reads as TGTGCCAGCTCACCAATCGCCCGACAGGGGCAATCACCCCTCCACTTT. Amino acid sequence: CASSPIARQGQSPLHF.

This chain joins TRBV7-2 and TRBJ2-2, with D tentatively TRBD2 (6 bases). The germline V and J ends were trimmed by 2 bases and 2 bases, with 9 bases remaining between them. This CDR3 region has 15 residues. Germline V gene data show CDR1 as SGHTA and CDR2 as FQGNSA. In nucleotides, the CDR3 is TGTGCCAGCAGCTTATGGGACTTTAACACCGGGGAGCTGTTTTTT. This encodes CASSLWDFNTGELFF.

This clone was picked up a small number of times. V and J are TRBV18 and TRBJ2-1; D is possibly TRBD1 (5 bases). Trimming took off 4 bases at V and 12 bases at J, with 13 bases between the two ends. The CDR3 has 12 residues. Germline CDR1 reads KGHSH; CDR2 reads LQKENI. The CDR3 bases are TGTGCCAGCTCACTCTCGCCTCAGGGGCAGTTCTTC. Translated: CASSLSPQGQFF.

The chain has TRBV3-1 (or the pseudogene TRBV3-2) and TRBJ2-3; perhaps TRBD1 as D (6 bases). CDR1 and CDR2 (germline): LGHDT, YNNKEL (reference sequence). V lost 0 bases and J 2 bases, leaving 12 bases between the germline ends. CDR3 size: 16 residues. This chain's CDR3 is CASSQEGTPSTDTQYF. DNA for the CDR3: TGTGCCAGCAGCCAAGAAGGGACACCATCCACAGATACGCAGTATTTT.

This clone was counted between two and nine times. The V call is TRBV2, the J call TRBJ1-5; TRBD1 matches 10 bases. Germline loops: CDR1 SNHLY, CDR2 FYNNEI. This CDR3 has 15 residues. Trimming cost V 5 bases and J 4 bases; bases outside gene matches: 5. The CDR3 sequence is CASSSEGQGNQPQHF. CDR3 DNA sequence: TGTGCCAGCAGTTCTGAGGGACAGGGGAATCAGCCCCAGCATTTT.

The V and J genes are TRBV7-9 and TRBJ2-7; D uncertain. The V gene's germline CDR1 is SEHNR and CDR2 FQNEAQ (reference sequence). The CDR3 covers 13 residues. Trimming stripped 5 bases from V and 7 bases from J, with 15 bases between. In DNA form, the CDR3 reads TGTGCCAGCAGCCTCGGGTACCTAGGGGAGCAGTACTTC. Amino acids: CASSLGYLGEQYF.

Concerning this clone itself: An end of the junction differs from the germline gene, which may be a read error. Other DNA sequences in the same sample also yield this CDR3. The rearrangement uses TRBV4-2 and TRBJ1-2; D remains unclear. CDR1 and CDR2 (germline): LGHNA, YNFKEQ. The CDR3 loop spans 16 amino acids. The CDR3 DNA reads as TGTGCCAGTAGCCAAGTTGAAAGGGCAGCCGTCTATGGCTACACCTTC. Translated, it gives CASSQVERAAVYGYTF.

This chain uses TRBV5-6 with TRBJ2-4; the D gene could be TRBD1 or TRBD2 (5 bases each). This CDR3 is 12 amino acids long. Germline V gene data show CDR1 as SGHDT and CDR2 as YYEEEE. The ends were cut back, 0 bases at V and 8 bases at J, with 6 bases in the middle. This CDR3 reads CASSLVGDIQYF. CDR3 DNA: TGTGCCAGCAGCTTGGTGGGGGACATTCAGTACTTC.

CDR3 region: CASSSGLAGGPEQFF. CDR3 DNA: TGTGCCAGCAGTTCTGGACTAGCGGGAGGGCCTGAGCAGTTCTTC. This chain connects TRBV28 to TRBJ2-1, with 15 nucleotides matching TRBD2. This CDR3 has 15 amino acids. V was clipped by 4 bases and J by 9 bases; unmatched bases: 4. Germline CDR1 is MDHEN and CDR2 is SYDVKM.

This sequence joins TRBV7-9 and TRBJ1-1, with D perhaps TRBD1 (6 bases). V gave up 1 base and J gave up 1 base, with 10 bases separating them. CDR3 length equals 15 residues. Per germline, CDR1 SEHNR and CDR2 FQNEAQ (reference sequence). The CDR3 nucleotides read TGTGCCAGCAGCTTAGACAGGGTAGAGAACACTGAAGCTTTCTTT. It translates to CASSLDRVENTEAFF.

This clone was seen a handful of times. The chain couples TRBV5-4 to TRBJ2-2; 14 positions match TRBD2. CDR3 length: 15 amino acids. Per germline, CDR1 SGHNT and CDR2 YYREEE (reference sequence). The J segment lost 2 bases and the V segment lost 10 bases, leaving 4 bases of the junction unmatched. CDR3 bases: TGTGCCGCGACTAGCGGGAGGGTTAACACCGGGGAGCTGTTTTTT. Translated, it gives CAATSGRVNTGELFF. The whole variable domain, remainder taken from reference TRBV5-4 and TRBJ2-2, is ETGVTQSPTHLIKTRGQQVTLRCSSQSGHNTVSWYQQALGQGPQFIFQYYREEENGRGNFPPRFSGLQFPNYSSELNVNALELDDSALYLCAATSGRVNTGELFFGEGSRLTVL.

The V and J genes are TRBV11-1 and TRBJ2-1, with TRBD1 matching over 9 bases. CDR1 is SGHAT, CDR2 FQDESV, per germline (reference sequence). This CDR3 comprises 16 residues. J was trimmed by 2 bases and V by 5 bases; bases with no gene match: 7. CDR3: CASSVVGQGPYNEQFF. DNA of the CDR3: TGTGCCAGCAGCGTCGTGGGACAGGGCCCCTACAATGAGCAGTTCTTC.

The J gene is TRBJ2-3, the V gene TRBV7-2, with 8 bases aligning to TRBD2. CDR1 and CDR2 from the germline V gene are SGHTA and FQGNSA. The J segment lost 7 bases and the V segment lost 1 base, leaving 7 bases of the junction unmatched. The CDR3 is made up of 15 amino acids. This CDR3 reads CASSLGGAGDNTQYF. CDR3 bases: TGTGCCAGCAGCTTAGGAGGAGCGGGAGACAATACGCAGTATTTT.